Following are 24 T cell receptor beta chains from one sample sequenced in a study of PD-1 blockade in classical Hodgkin lymphoma. Every one of the patients relapsed after autologous stem cell transplantation (brentuximab vedotin exposure was variable). Thawed PBMCs supplied CD8+ T cells via magnetic negative selection. Profiled with immunoSEQ multiplex PCR; TCRdb holds only in-frame clones, not every one. Among some 8,000 clones listed, about 86% were seen once. This specimen consisted of CD8+ T cells from blood, obtained at baseline. The receptor set was obtained from a human donor with classical Hodgkin lymphoma.

This chain uses TRBV10-3 with TRBJ2-3; D gene unclear. This CDR3 region has 11 residues. Trimming left V 6 bases short and J 2 bases short, with 3 bases between. CDR1 and CDR2 from the germline V gene are ENHRY and SYGVKD. The CDR3 protein is CAISDTDTQYF. DNA of the CDR3: TGTGCCATCAGCGACACAGATACGCAGTATTTT.

J is TRBJ2-1 and V is TRBV6-5, with 7 bases fitting TRBD2. This CDR3 contains 15 residues. CDR1 is MNHEY, CDR2 SVGAGI, per germline. After removal of 7 bases from V and 5 bases from J, the junction contained 11 bases not matched to a gene. The CDR3 sequence is CASTPHGGSHNEQFF. CDR3 DNA sequence: TGTGCCAGCACCCCTCACGGGGGGTCCCACAATGAGCAGTTCTTC.

The chain is built from TRBV7-9 and TRBJ1-4, with a weak D call TRBD1 (6 bases). CDR3 length: 15 residues. The V gene lost 5 bases and the J gene lost 7 bases, with 17 bases spanning the gap. The germline CDR1 and CDR2 sequences are SEHNR and FQNEAQ (reference sequence). The CDR3 is CASSHEQGIVEKLFF. DNA for the CDR3: TGTGCCAGCAGCCACGAGCAGGGGATTGTTGAAAAACTGTTTTTT.

The gene calls are TRBV27 and TRBJ2-7; no clear D gene. The germline gives CDR1 MNHEY, CDR2 SMNVEV (reference sequence). The V gene lost 6 bases and the J gene lost 6 bases, with 9 bases spanning the gap. The CDR3 extends over 11 amino acids. The CDR3 spells CASSSFGEQYF. CDR3 DNA sequence: TGTGCCAGCAGCTCCTTTGGCGAGCAGTACTTC.

V and J are TRBV5-1 and TRBJ2-7, with unresolved D. Germline V gene sequence: CDR1 SGHRS, CDR2 YFSETQ. The CDR3 runs to 14 residues. V lost 4 bases and J 7 bases, leaving 18 bases between the germline ends. As DNA, the CDR3 is TGCGCCAGCAGCCAGTCCCATGACCCGCTGGAGCAGTACTTC. Amino acids: CASSQSHDPLEQYF. Full variable domain (outside the CDR3, taken from reference TRBV5-1 and TRBJ2-7): KAGVTQTPRYLIKTRGQQVTLSCSPISGHRSVSWYQQTPGQGLQFLFEYFSETQRNKGNFPGRFSGRQFSNSRSEMNVSTLELGDSALYLCASSQSHDPLEQYFGPGTRLTVT.

The chain joins TRBV19 to TRBJ2-1; D is unresolved. Germline V gene data show CDR1 as LNHDA and CDR2 as SQIVND (reference sequence). V was cut by 5 bases and J by 7 bases, with 18 bases left in between. The CDR3 is 15 amino acids. In DNA form, the CDR3 reads TGTGCCAGTAGTGGGGTCATGAGCACAGAGAATGAGCAGTTCTTC. Its translation: CASSGVMSTENEQFF.

This clone was picked up one time. The genes are TRBV19 and TRBJ1-1; D ambiguous. Trimming cost V 4 bases and J 1 base, with 4 bases left between them. The CDR3 extends over 12 amino acids. Germline CDR1 LNHDA, CDR2 SQIVND (reference sequence). CDR3 bases: TGTGCCAGTAGTAACGGGAACACTGAAGCTTTCTTT. Amino acids: CASSNGNTEAFF.

For the CDR3, the DNA is TGTGCCAGCCTTACACTGTCCGGGGAGCTGTTTTTT. As protein: CASLTLSGELFF. The chain uses TRBV19 and TRBJ2-2; unclear D gene. Per germline, CDR1 LNHDA and CDR2 SQIVND (reference sequence). V was shortened by 9 bases and J by 6 bases, with 11 bases between the two germline ends. CDR3 length: 12 amino acids.

The chain joins TRBV4-2 to TRBJ2-5; D unresolved. The CDR3 length is 14 residues. Trimming removed 4 bases at V and 3 bases at J, with 12 bases between. The germline CDR1 and CDR2 sequences are LGHNA and YNFKEQ. As DNA, the CDR3 is TGTGCCAGCAGCCTGCTGGGCTGGGAAGAGACCCAGTACTTC. Its protein product is CASSLLGWEETQYF.

The rearrangement links TRBV10-1 to TRBJ2-3, with 7 bases identical to TRBD1. Germline loops: CDR1 WNHNN, CDR2 SYGVQD (reference sequence). The CDR3 contains 15 residues. Losses at the gene ends were 0 bases for V and 1 base for J; bases not matched to a gene: 1. CDR3 in DNA: TGCGCCAGCAGTGAGTCCCAGGGGGGCACAGATACGCAGTATTTT. Its protein product is CASSESQGGTDTQYF.

The rearrangement uses TRBV5-6 and TRBJ2-1; 7 bases agree with TRBD2. The V gene end was trimmed by 4 bases and the J gene end by 4 bases; junction bases not matched to a gene: 8. CDR1 SGHDT and CDR2 YYEEEE come from the germline V gene. The length of the CDR3 is 15 residues. CDR3 protein: CASSLAWGGYNEQFF. As DNA, the CDR3 is TGTGCCAGCAGCCTGGCTTGGGGAGGGTACAATGAGCAGTTCTTC. The full variable domain, its missing parts supplied by reference TRBV5-6 and TRBJ2-1, is DAGVTQSPTHLIKTRGQQVTLRCSPKSGHDTVSWYQQALGQGPQFIFQYYEEEERQRGNFPDRFSGHQFPNYSSELNVNALLLGDSALYLCASSLAWGGYNEQFFGPGTRLTVL.

The chain couples TRBV2 to TRBJ2-7; D not resolved. The CDR3 contains 11 residues. Germline CDR1 SNHLY, CDR2 FYNNEI. V dropped 3 bases and J dropped 4 bases, with 4 bases sitting between them. The CDR3 protein is CASSDRYEQYF. CDR3 sequence (DNA): TGTGCCAGCAGTGACAGATACGAGCAGTACTTC. Drawing the rest from reference TRBV2 and TRBJ2-7, the complete variable domain is EPEVTQTPSHQVTQMGQEVILRCVPISNHLYFYWYRQILGQKVEFLVSFYNNEISEKSEIFDDQFSVERPDGSNFTLKIRSTKLEDSAMYFCASSDRYEQYFGPGTRLTVT.

The V gene is TRBV14, the J gene TRBJ2-4; 7 positions agree with TRBD1. Germline lookup yields CDR1 SGHDN and CDR2 FVKESK. The J segment lost 0 bases and the V segment lost 1 base, leaving 3 bases of the junction unmatched. This CDR3 contains 16 residues. CDR3 protein: CASSQAQGVAKNIQYF. The CDR3 DNA reads TGTGCCAGCAGCCAAGCCCAGGGGGTAGCCAAAAACATTCAGTACTTC.

This chain links TRBV29-1 with TRBJ2-1; 8 nucleotides align to TRBD2. This CDR3 is 17 amino acids long. In germline, CDR1 is SQVTM, CDR2 ANQGSEA. V lost 5 bases and J lost 6; bases outside the gene matches: 18. CDR3 in DNA: TGCAGCGTTCGGACCAGGGCCGGGACTAGAATCTTCAATGAGCAGTTCTTC. This gives the protein CSVRTRAGTRIFNEQFF.

V usage is TRBV7-9 and J usage is TRBJ2-7; possibly TRBD1 for D (5 bases). The CDR3 spans 13 residues. CDR1 and CDR2 (germline): SEHNR, FQNEAQ (reference sequence). V was clipped by 11 bases and J by 1 base, with 15 bases between them. The CDR3 DNA is TGTGCCGGGGCAGAGGCAGATTCCTACGAGCAGTACTTC. This encodes CAGAEADSYEQYF.

V and J are TRBV7-8 and TRBJ2-1; 9 positions agree with TRBD2. V was clipped by 2 bases and J by 4 bases; unmatched bases: 9. The CDR3 runs 17 residues. From germline, CDR1 is SGHVS and CDR2 FQNEAQ. The CDR3 sequence is CASSLLREGPLYNEQFF. The DNA for the CDR3 is TGTGCCAGCAGCTTATTGCGGGAGGGCCCTCTGTACAATGAGCAGTTCTTC.

The V gene is TRBV28, the J gene TRBJ2-1, with D possibly TRBD1 on 5 matching bases. The CDR3 is 14 amino acids. The germline V gene encodes CDR1 MDHEN and CDR2 SYDVKM. The V and J ends lost 1 base and 4 bases respectively, with 8 bases between them. The CDR3 DNA reads as TGTGCCAGCAGTTTATCTTCAGGGTACAATGAGCAGTTCTTC. Its translation is CASSLSSGYNEQFF.

The chain links TRBV4-1 to TRBJ2-7; no reliable D call. The V gene's germline CDR1 is MGHRA and CDR2 YSYEKL. The CDR3 totals 16 residues. Deletions cut 0 bases from V and 2 bases from J, with 14 bases between. The CDR3 here is CASSQERLDSPYEQYF. The CDR3 DNA sequence: TGCGCCAGCAGCCAAGAGAGGTTGGATTCCCCCTACGAGCAGTACTTC.

V gene TRBV7-9 combines with J gene TRBJ2-1; 7 positions agree with TRBD2. J was trimmed by 4 bases and V by 5 bases; bases with no gene match: 8. CDR1 and CDR2 from the germline V gene are SEHNR and FQNEAQ (reference sequence). The CDR3 extends over 15 amino acids. The DNA of the CDR3 is TGTGCCAGCAGCCCAAGCGGGACTGGATACAATGAGCAGTTCTTC. It specifies CASSPSGTGYNEQFF.

This clone showed up just a few times. This chain connects TRBV5-4 to TRBJ1-3; D is unresolved. V was clipped by 0 bases and J by 2 bases, with 9 bases between them. The germline gives CDR1 SGHNT, CDR2 YYREEE (reference sequence). The CDR3 is 15 residues long. CDR3 sequence (DNA): TGTGCCAGCAGCTTGGGGTCTGGGACTGGAAACACCATATATTTT. This codes for CASSLGSGTGNTIYF.

This clone has only a few counts. This sequence joins TRBV6-5 and TRBJ2-7; 7 nucleotides agree with TRBD2. V was clipped by 6 bases and J by 6 bases; unmatched bases: 11. The germline gives CDR1 MNHEY, CDR2 SVGAGI. The CDR3 is made up of 14 amino acids. CDR3: CASSPRGVESEQYF. The CDR3 DNA reads as TGTGCCAGCAGCCCCCGGGGGGTTGAGAGCGAGCAGTACTTC.

Points on this clone: At one boundary the junction diverges from the germline segment, which might be a read error. The rearrangement joins TRBV7-9 to TRBJ1-2; TRBD1 matches 8 bases. Germline lookup yields CDR1 SEHNR and CDR2 FQNEAQ (reference sequence). CDR3 size: 15 residues. CDR3 sequence (DNA): TGTGCCAGCAGATTAGGGGCTGGACAGGGCTATGGCTACACCTTC. This codes for CASRLGAGQGYGYTF.

The chain couples TRBV6-5 to TRBJ2-1; 12 bases align to TRBD2. The CDR3 runs to 16 residues. J gave up 7 bases and V 0 bases, and 4 bases lay outside the gene matches. CDR1 and CDR2 (germline): MNHEY, SVGAGI. The CDR3 spells CASSYSLAGGYNEQFF. The DNA of the CDR3 is TGTGCCAGCAGTTACTCACTAGCGGGAGGCTATAATGAGCAGTTCTTC.

V and J are TRBV19 and TRBJ1-5, with unresolved D. The CDR3 is made up of 15 amino acids. The ends were cut back, 0 bases at V and 4 bases at J, with 10 bases in the middle. The V gene's germline CDR1 is LNHDA and CDR2 SQIVND (reference sequence). CDR3 in amino acids: CASSIDPGPNQPQHF. The CDR3 DNA is TGTGCCAGTAGTATAGACCCAGGCCCTAATCAGCCCCAGCATTTT.